This TCR beta chain was identified during a study of blood T cells in healthy people across ages. Trimming took off 0 bases at V and 1 base at J, with 14 bases between the two ends. Germline-derived CDR1 and CDR2 are SGHRS and YFSETQ. CDR3 length equals 16 residues. A J-beta primer mix and a sample-barcoded 5' primer were used in a second PCR of about 7 to 12 cycles. In TCRdb, the 5' RACE reads were re-called with MiXCR into one record per CDR3 protein. Of about 1.4 million distinct CDR3 sequences listed, 45% to 70% are singletons. This receptor was obtained from a young man in good health. What was sequenced was blood. The gene calls are TRBV5-1 and TRBJ2-7; D is uncertain. The CDR3 sequence is CASSLGSGFLSYEQYF. As DNA, the CDR3 is TGCGCCAGCAGCTTGGGTTCAGGCTTCTTATCCTACGAGCAGTACTTC.